This is a list of T cell receptor beta chains from one sample in a study of PD-L1 blockade in urothelial cancer. The repertoire was sequenced with immunoSEQ multiplex PCR; TCRdb's copy has only in-frame clones and lacks some. The table records tens of thousands of clones, around 77% of them present only once. The source material was PBMCs, sampled around atezolizumab (anti-PD-L1) treatment. All receptors come from a man in his 70s with urothelial cancer. The CDR3 runs from the conserved cysteine through the conserved F or W. The D gene is left open where the match is weak. Rows may omit the clone size; those that give it use once, few, many or a size class.

j_gene	d_gene	abundance	v_gene	CDR3aa	CDR3nt
TRBJ1-6	-	-	TRBV5-1	CASSLGTLASPLHF	TGCGCCAGCAGCTTGGGAACCTTGGCTTCACCCCTCCACTTT
TRBJ2-7	-	-	TRBV7-9	CASSLAGTKSYEQYF	TGTGCCAGCAGCTTAGCCGGGACAAAATCCTACGAGCAGTACTTC
TRBJ2-1	TRBD1	-	TRBV29-1	CSADPGTGIAYNEQFF	TGCAGCGCCGACCCCGGGACAGGGATTGCATACAATGAGCAGTTCTTC
TRBJ2-3	-	-	TRBV7-9	CASSLGRAPDTQYF	TGTGCCAGCAGCTTAGGCAGGGCTCCAGATACGCAGTATTTT
TRBJ2-1	-	-	TRBV28	CASSYDTLGSYNEQFF	TGTGCCAGCAGCTACGACACCCTCGGCTCCTACAATGAGCAGTTCTTC
TRBJ2-1	-	-	TRBV25-1	CASRSGGAGNEQFF	TGTGCCAGCAGAAGTGGGGGGGCTGGGAATGAGCAGTTCTTC
TRBJ2-1	-	-	TRBV2	CASSGRGAYNEQFF	TGTGCCAGCAGTGGGAGAGGCGCTTACAATGAGCAGTTCTTC
TRBJ1-6	TRBD1	-	TRBV9	CASSLGETGVSPLHF	TGTGCCAGCAGCCTAGGAGAGACAGGGGTTTCACCCCTCCACTTT
TRBJ2-5	-	-	TRBV5-4	CASSSLQGTQETQYF	TGTGCCAGCAGCTCCTTACAGGGGACTCAAGAGACCCAGTACTTC
TRBJ2-5	TRBD2	-	TRBV5-1	CASSGGGMRETQYF	TGCGCCAGCAGCGGGGGGGGGATGCGAGAGACCCAGTACTTC
TRBJ1-1	TRBD1	-	TRBV19	CASSITGGNTEAFF	TGTGCCAGTAGTATAACAGGGGGGAACACTGAAGCTTTCTTT
TRBJ1-5	-	-	TRBV12-5	CASGSDLRQPQHF	TGTGCTAGTGGGTCCGACTTGCGTCAGCCCCAGCATTTT
TRBJ1-5	-	-	TRBV28	CASSSSGTPKPQHF	TGTGCCAGCAGTTCCTCCGGGACACCTAAGCCCCAGCATTTT
TRBJ1-2	-	-	TRBV4-1	CASSPGLGYTF	TGCGCCAGCAGCCCAGGGTTAGGCTACACCTTC
TRBJ2-4	TRBD2	-	TRBV4-3	CASSQGPTSGAVYGNIQYF	TGCGCCAGCAGCCAAGGCCCGACTAGCGGGGCCGTGTATGGGAACATTCAGTACTTC
TRBJ1-2	TRBD1	-	TRBV11-1	CASSPNRQGRGYTF	TGTGCCAGCAGCCCGAATAGACAGGGGCGAGGCTACACCTTC
TRBJ1-5	-	-	TRBV5-8	CASSHGQIRRVDQPQHF	TGTGCCAGCAGCCACGGACAGATACGACGGGTAGATCAGCCCCAGCATTTT
TRBJ2-7	-	-	TRBV19	CASSSASRLYEQYF	TGTGCCAGTAGTAGCGCCAGCAGGCTCTACGAGCAGTACTTC
TRBJ1-1	TRBD1	once	TRBV14	CASSPLQGGNTEAFF	TGTGCCAGCAGCCCCCTACAGGGGGGGAACACTGAAGCTTTCTTT
TRBJ2-5	TRBD2	few	TRBV5-4	CASSLAGGKETQYF	TGTGCCAGCAGCTTGGCGGGGGGAAAAGAGACCCAGTACTTC
TRBJ2-7	TRBD1	-	TRBV6-5	CASSSQGALWEQYF	TGTGCCAGCAGTTCCCAGGGGGCGCTTTGGGAGCAGTACTTC
TRBJ2-5	-	-	TRBV7-2	CASSLAAGGQYF	TGTGCCAGCAGCTTAGCGGCGGGTGGCCAGTACTTC
TRBJ2-3	TRBD2	-	TRBV28	CASSLAGGSTDTQYF	TGTGCCAGCAGTTTAGCGGGGGGCAGCACAGATACGCAGTATTTT
TRBJ1-5	TRBD1	once	TRBV19	CASSRDRVSQPQHF	TGTGCCAGTAGTAGGGACAGGGTATCACAGCCCCAGCATTTT
TRBJ2-7	-	once	TRBV15	CATSLGRGGWYLPYEQYF	TGTGCCACCAGCCTCGGTCGCGGGGGCTGGTACCTCCCCTACGAGCAGTACTTC
TRBJ1-2	-	-	TRBV15	CATSRDIAAYGYTF	TGTGCCACCAGCAGAGATATAGCTGCCTATGGCTACACCTTC
TRBJ2-2	TRBD2	-	TRBV18	CASSSTSGRADTGELFF	TGTGCCAGCTCATCTACTAGCGGGAGGGCCGACACCGGGGAGCTGTTTTTT
TRBJ1-1	TRBD1	-	TRBV7-9	CASSISVGQAEKNTEAFF	TGTGCCAGCAGTATTAGCGTGGGACAGGCTGAAAAGAACACTGAAGCTTTCTTT
TRBJ1-4	-	-	TRBV7-9	CASSLGTVGEKLFF	TGTGCCAGCAGCTTAGGGACAGTAGGTGAAAAACTGTTTTTT
TRBJ2-1	-	-	TRBV12-5	CASGLVPLRGREFF	TGTGCTAGTGGTTTGGTACCCCTTCGGGGAAGGGAGTTCTTC
TRBJ2-5	-	-	TRBV5-1	CASSLSGGQETQYF	TGCGCCAGCAGCTTGAGTGGGGGGCAAGAGACCCAGTACTTC
TRBJ1-2	TRBD1	-	TRBV19	CASSIGRGDGYTF	TGTGCCAGTAGTATCGGCAGGGGGGATGGCTACACCTTC
TRBJ2-1	-	many	TRBV2	CASSAPLNNEQFF	TGTGCCAGCAGCGCGCCACTTAACAATGAGCAGTTCTTC